These 25 T cell receptor beta chains were all obtained from the same sample, sequenced in a study of T-cell memory formation after mild COVID-19. TCRdb ran MiXCR on the 5' RACE reads and lists one entry per CDR3 protein. The sample consists of about 400,000 distinct CDR3 sequences, roughly 24% of them appearing once. Sequencing was carried out using PBMCs or a T cell subset sorted from them (not recorded which). All receptors derive from an adult woman who had mild COVID-19 (a few samples of this study predate the infection). Cell type and time point are not known.

This clonotype turned up a few times. This sequence joins TRBV20-1 and TRBJ1-1; D is ambiguous. CDR1 is DFQATT, CDR2 SNEGSKA, per germline (reference sequence). Trimming cost V 3 bases and J 4 bases, with 12 bases left between them. The CDR3 extends over 13 amino acids. CDR3 in DNA: TGCAGTGCTAGTGTATCGGGGAGCACTGAAGCTTTCTTT. Its translation: CSASVSGSTEAFF.

The chain combines TRBV20-1 with TRBJ2-7, with 7 bases identical to TRBD1. The trim removed 7 bases at V and 2 bases at J, leaving 8 bases unmatched. CDR1 DFQATT and CDR2 SNEGSKA come from the germline V gene (reference sequence). This CDR3 is built from 13 residues. The CDR3 DNA sequence: TGCAGTGTCAATGGACAGGTCACCTACGAGCAGTACTTC. The encoded protein is CSVNGQVTYEQYF.

This clonotype was counted between two and nine times. The rearrangement links TRBV6-5 to TRBJ2-5; possibly TRBD1 or TRBD2 for D (5 bases each). Trimming cost V 5 bases and J 4 bases, with 23 bases left between them. The CDR3 length is 17 residues. In germline, CDR1 is MNHEY, CDR2 SVGAGI. CDR3 in amino acids: CASSLKFWDQLPETQYF. The CDR3 bases are TGTGCCAGCAGTCTCAAGTTTTGGGACCAGCTCCCAGAGACCCAGTACTTC.

The gene calls are TRBV2 and TRBJ1-3, with TRBD1 as a possible D gene (6 bases). V was shortened by 6 bases and J by 2 bases, with 8 bases between the two germline ends. CDR1 and CDR2 (germline): SNHLY, FYNNEI. The length of the CDR3 is 13 residues. CDR3 protein: CASRQGAGNTIYF. CDR3 DNA sequence: TGTGCCAGCAGACAGGGTGCTGGAAACACCATATATTTT.

DNA for the CDR3: TGTGCCAGCGGAACAGGGGTCATCACAGATACGCAGTATTTT. It encodes CASGTGVITDTQYF. The chain employs TRBV12-3 or TRBV12-4 and TRBJ2-3, with 7 bases that match TRBD1. V lost 8 bases and J lost 2; bases outside the gene matches: 7. The CDR3 runs 14 residues.

The rearrangement uses TRBV7-8 and TRBJ2-2; 7 nucleotides match TRBD1. Trimming at V came to 1 base and at J to 7 bases, leaving 3 bases not matched to a gene. This CDR3 spans 14 amino acids. Germline V gene lookup returns CDR1 SGHVS and CDR2 FQNEAQ. CDR3 sequence reads: CASSLGQGVGELFF. CDR3 sequence (DNA): TGTGCCAGCAGCTTAGGGCAGGGGGTCGGGGAGCTGTTTTTT.

The rearrangement links TRBV12-3 or TRBV12-4 to TRBJ1-2; D remains ambiguous. The ends were cut back, 3 bases at V and 8 bases at J, with 10 bases in the middle. The CDR3 extends over 12 amino acids. The CDR3 sequence is CASSFVAAGYTF. CDR3 coding DNA: TGTGCCAGCAGTTTTGTAGCCGCAGGCTACACCTTC.

Only a few counts were recorded for this clonotype. The V and J genes are TRBV5-1 and TRBJ2-5, with 9 nucleotides matching TRBD2. In germline, CDR1 is SGHRS, CDR2 YFSETQ. The CDR3 consists of 15 residues. V lost 0 bases to trimming and J lost 3 bases; unmatched junction nucleotides: 3. CDR3 sequence reads: CASSLVAGVEETQYF. In DNA, the CDR3 is TGCGCCAGCAGCTTGGTAGCGGGGGTCGAAGAGACCCAGTACTTC.

This clonotype was detected a few times. The gene calls are TRBV5-5 and TRBJ2-5, with 11 bases lining up with TRBD2. Unmatched junction bases numbered 8, after V lost 5 bases and J lost 5 bases. From germline, CDR1 is SGHKS and CDR2 YYEKEE (reference sequence). The CDR3 is 15 residues long. The CDR3 loop is CASRPGLAVMETQYF. The CDR3, as DNA: TGTGCCAGCAGACCGGGACTAGCGGTTATGGAGACCCAGTACTTC. Complete variable domain (other parts from reference TRBV5-5 and TRBJ2-5): DAGVTQSPTHLIKTRGQQVTLRCSPISGHKSVSWYQQVLGQGPQFIFQYYEKEERGRGNFPDRFSARQFPNYSSELNVNALLLGDSALYLCASRPGLAVMETQYFGPGTRLLVL.

This clonotype was picked up a small number of times. CDR3: CASSLQNTEAFF. The CDR3 DNA reads TGTGCCAGCAGCTTGCAGAACACTGAAGCTTTCTTT. The genes are TRBV7-9 and TRBJ1-1; D is ambiguous. The CDR3 is 12 amino acids. Trimming left V 3 bases short and J 1 base short, with 3 bases between. Germline CDR1 is SEHNR and CDR2 is FQNEAQ (reference sequence).

This clonotype has more than one count but fewer than ten. V is TRBV5-1 and J is TRBJ2-7, with D possibly matching TRBD1 (6 bases). Germline CDR1 SGHRS, CDR2 YFSETQ. CDR3 length: 15 amino acids. Trimming took 4 bases from V and 0 from J, leaving 14 bases between them. CDR3 sequence: CASSGGQRSSYEQYF. As DNA, the CDR3 is TGCGCCAGCAGCGGCGGACAGAGGAGCTCCTACGAGCAGTACTTC.

The chain links TRBV4-3 to TRBJ2-1; 7 bases are a match to TRBD2. This CDR3 is built from 16 residues. The V gene end was trimmed by 0 bases and the J gene end by 4 bases; junction bases not matched to a gene: 6. The germline CDR1 and CDR2 sequences are LGHNA and YSLEER. CDR3 protein: CASSQDPSGIYNEQFF. The CDR3 coding sequence is TGCGCCAGCAGCCAAGATCCCAGCGGGATATACAATGAGCAGTTCTTC.

This clonotype turned up a few times. The chain carries TRBV3-1 and TRBJ2-1; maybe TRBD2 (6 bases). The V and J ends lost 7 bases and 9 bases respectively, with 16 bases between them. In germline, CDR1 is LGHDT, CDR2 YNNKEL (reference sequence). The length of the CDR3 is 13 residues. In DNA form, the CDR3 reads TGTGCCAGCACACATGGGACTGGGGGTGAGCAGTTCTTC. Its translation: CASTHGTGGEQFF.

V is TRBV29-1 and J is TRBJ2-7; TRBD1 agrees at 8 bases. The V and J ends lost 0 bases and 6 bases, in that order; junction bases with no gene match: 10. The CDR3 covers 15 residues. CDR1 and CDR2 from the germline V gene are SQVTM and ANQGSEA. The CDR3 DNA is TGCAGCGTTGAAGATTCCGGGACAGGTTCCCGCGAGCAGTACTTC. Residues: CSVEDSGTGSREQYF.

This clonotype has a handful of counts. This chain uses TRBV7-8 with TRBJ2-7; D is possibly TRBD1 or TRBD2 (5 bases each). The CDR3 has 16 amino acids. Germline CDR1 reads SGHVS; CDR2 reads FQNEAQ. Trimming stripped 4 bases from V and 4 bases from J, with 20 bases between. CDR3: CASSSGPLKGDYEQYF. As DNA, the CDR3 is TGTGCCAGCAGCTCGGGACCACTCAAAGGAGATTACGAGCAGTACTTC.

J is TRBJ2-3 and V is TRBV6-2 or TRBV6-3, with 7 bases identical to TRBD2. CDR1 MNHEY and CDR2 SVGEGT come from the germline V gene. There are 16 residues in the CDR3. The ends lost 6 bases at V and 0 bases at J; junction bases unmatched: 9. CDR3 in DNA: TGTGCCAGCAGCCGGATAGCGGGCGTTAGCACAGATACGCAGTATTTT. Translation: CASSRIAGVSTDTQYF.

The V gene is TRBV29-1, the J gene TRBJ1-2; tentative D call: TRBD1 (5 bases). Trimming cost V 4 bases and J 2 bases, with 11 bases left between them. The CDR3 has 13 residues. Germline V gives CDR1 SQVTM, CDR2 ANQGSEA. CDR3 nucleotide sequence: TGCAGCGTTGCCTTGGAGGGGAACTATGGCTACACCTTC. Its translation is CSVALEGNYGYTF.

The V and J genes are TRBV7-9 and TRBJ2-7; D may be TRBD1 (6 bases). CDR3 length: 13 amino acids. Germline CDR1 is SEHNR and CDR2 is FQNEAQ (reference sequence). With 3 bases removed from V and 6 bases from J, the gap between germline ends came to 12 bases. The CDR3 here is CASSFDMDSEQYF. The CDR3 nucleotides are TGTGCCAGCAGCTTCGACATGGACAGCGAGCAGTACTTC. Drawing the rest from reference TRBV7-9 and TRBJ2-7, the complete variable domain is DTGVSQNPRHKITKRGQNVTFRCDPISEHNRLYWYRQTLGQGPEFLTYFQNEAQLEKSRLLSDRFSAERPKGSFSTLEIQRTEQGDSAMYLCASSFDMDSEQYFGPGTRLTVT.

The rearrangement joins TRBV13 to TRBJ2-1; 8 positions agree with TRBD2. With 1 base clipped from V and 10 bases from J, the junction kept 6 bases outside the gene matches. Germline values: CDR1 PRHDT, CDR2 FYEKMQ (reference sequence). The CDR3 contains 14 residues. The CDR3 coding sequence is TGTGCCAGCAGCTTAGTCCGGGAGGGACGGGAGCAGTTCTTC. This codes for CASSLVREGREQFF. Together with reference TRBV13 and TRBJ2-1, the CDR3 gives the full variable domain: AAGVIQSPRHLIKEKRETATLKCYPIPRHDTVYWYQQGPGQDPQFLISFYEKMQSDKGSIPDRFSAQQFSDYHSELNMSSLELGDSALYFCASSLVREGREQFFGPGTRLTVL.

V gene TRBV6-2 or TRBV6-3 combines with J gene TRBJ2-1; 14 nucleotides line up with TRBD2. CDR1 and CDR2 (germline): MNHEY, SVGEGT. This CDR3 contains 15 residues. The J segment lost 10 bases and the V segment lost 0 bases, leaving 2 bases of the junction unmatched. The CDR3 DNA reads as TGTGCCAGCAGTTACTCGGGACTAGCGGGAGTCGAGCAGTTCTTC. Amino acids: CASSYSGLAGVEQFF.

This clonotype turned up a few times. V is TRBV27 and J is TRBJ1-1, with a weak D call TRBD1 (6 bases). Trimming removed 8 bases at V and 3 bases at J, with 19 bases between. Germline-derived CDR1 and CDR2 are MNHEY and SMNVEV (reference sequence). The CDR3 runs to 15 residues. The CDR3 DNA is TGTGCCAGCGGACGCCAGACAGGTGCATACACTGAAGCTTTCTTT. Translating it yields CASGRQTGAYTEAFF.

The chain employs TRBV7-8 and TRBJ2-1; 7 bases match TRBD2. V shed 3 bases and J 6 bases; nucleotides not matched to a gene: 8. Per germline, CDR1 SGHVS and CDR2 FQNEAQ. The CDR3 extends over 15 amino acids. Written as DNA, the CDR3 is TGTGCCAGCAGCTTCCGGAGGGGAGGGCCCAATGAGCAGTTCTTC. Amino acids: CASSFRRGGPNEQFF.

CDR3 region: CATSRTRTEKLFF. As DNA, the CDR3 is TGTGCCACCAGCAGAACCCGGACAGAAAAACTGTTTTTT. This chain uses TRBV15 with TRBJ1-4, with D tentatively TRBD1 (5 bases). The CDR3 has 13 amino acids. From germline, CDR1 is LNHNV and CDR2 YYDKDF (reference sequence). V was cut by 2 bases and J by 8 bases, with 9 bases left in between.

V usage is TRBV11-2 and J usage is TRBJ2-2, with a possible D match to TRBD1 (5 bases). Germline CDR1 reads SGHAT; CDR2 reads FQNNGV. There are 12 residues in the CDR3. Trimming removed 5 bases from V and 5 bases from J, with 6 bases in between. The chain's CDR3 is CASSRQTGELFF. CDR3 DNA: TGTGCCAGCAGCCGACAGACCGGGGAGCTGTTTTTT.

This clonotype was seen more than once but under ten times. The rearrangement links TRBV12-3 or TRBV12-4 to TRBJ2-3, with TRBD2 identical over 14 bases. This CDR3 has 16 amino acids. The V gene end was trimmed by 6 bases and the J gene end by 4 bases; junction bases not matched to a gene: 6. The CDR3 sequence is CASSSGLAGAPDTQYF. The CDR3 DNA follows: TGTGCCAGCAGCTCGGGACTAGCGGGAGCCCCAGATACGCAGTATTTT.